This record covers a single TCR beta chain. Its antigen is unidentified. Germline V gene lookup returns CDR1 SGHRS and CDR2 YFSETQ. Germline trimming cut 0 bases from V and 12 bases from J; bases unmatched to any gene: 9. The CDR3 consists of 14 residues. This sample was included in a study of cytomegalovirus exposure and HLA in healthy donors. Whole-study context: Caucasian-associated ancestry cluster membership applied to about 77% of several hundred genotyped donors.

Amplification used 60 Vbeta primers and 13 Jbeta primers. Method: immunoSEQ multiplex PCR; TCRdb's copy keeps in-frame clones and lacks some. The profile shows under 200,000 clones, 68% of them singletons. Study results and limitations: Immune exposure information available was restricted to CMV serostatus. Excluded: some indistinguishable V segments such as TRBV6-2 and TRBV6-3.

The rearrangement links TRBV5-1 to TRBJ2-5; 9 bases line up with TRBD2. The material sequenced was PBMCs. This receptor was obtained from a man aged 50 to 60 in good health and CMV-seronegative. This chain's CDR3 is CASSLEGGGAREYF. CDR3 coding DNA: TGCGCCAGCAGCTTGGAAGGCGGGGGGGCCAGGGAGTACTTC.